This TCR beta chain emerged from a study of blood T cell repertoires in COVID-19. Germline V lookup: CDR1 MNHEY, CDR2 SVGEGT. V gave up 5 bases and J gave up 5 bases, with 15 bases separating them. This CDR3 spans 14 amino acids. The method was immunoSEQ multiplex PCR; TCRdb's version includes in-frame clones alone and lacks a portion of them. The data show around 140,000 clones, 88% seen once. The chain couples TRBV6-2 or TRBV6-3 to TRBJ1-2; no firm D call. The sequenced sample consisted of peripheral blood. The TCR was taken from a human donor in a cohort sampled during active COVID-19. CDR3 amino acids: CASSPSGRIYGYTF. CDR3 DNA sequence: TGTGCCAGCAGTCCCAGCGGGCGAATATATGGCTACACCTTC.